The present entry profiles one TCR beta chain with its context. Trimming removed 3 bases from V and 1 base from J, with 11 bases in between. Germline lookup yields CDR1 MDHEN and CDR2 SYDVKM. This CDR3 has 15 residues. This entry comes from a study of control samples from healthy donors and cancer patients. Some clones are missing from TCRdb's copy, which holds only in-frame ones; the method was immunoSEQ multiplex PCR. With about 190,000 clones in the sample, the ten largest clones hold 2.2%. This receptor was obtained from a woman in her 30s in good health. Sample: blood. The chain has TRBV28 and TRBJ2-3; perhaps TRBD1 as D (5 bases). The CDR3 DNA reads as TGTGCCAGCAGTTTTGCTGGGGCAGGCACAGATACGCAGTATTTT. Its translation is CASSFAGAGTDTQYF.